Below, 27 T cell receptor beta chains from the same sample are listed, as sequenced in a study of cytomegalovirus exposure and HLA in healthy donors. The PCR made use of 60 Vbeta and 13 Jbeta primers. Data came from immunoSEQ multiplex PCR; TCRdb stores just in-frame clones and leaves some out. The sample gives 130,000 to 150,000 clones, 78% of which show up once; about 3% is in the top ten. The sequencing sample was made of PBMCs. The receptors were sampled from a man in his forties or fifties in good health and CMV-seropositive.

V gene TRBV5-6 combines with J gene TRBJ2-5; 13 positions agree with TRBD2. The germline V gene encodes CDR1 SGHDT and CDR2 YYEEEE. CDR3 length: 16 residues. V was pared by 2 bases and J by 3 bases, with 4 bases of the junction left unmatched. The CDR3 loop is CASSFMGLAGKETQYF. For the CDR3, the DNA is TGTGCCAGCAGCTTTATGGGACTAGCGGGGAAAGAGACCCAGTACTTC.

This clone was recorded only once. The chain uses TRBV27 and TRBJ1-2, with 7 nucleotides matching TRBD1. CDR3 length equals 13 residues. V dropped 6 bases and J dropped 4; count of bases not matched to a gene: 5. Germline V gene lookup returns CDR1 MNHEY and CDR2 SMNVEV (reference sequence). DNA of the CDR3: TGTGCCAGCAGAGACAGGGCCGGCTATGGCTACACCTTC. It encodes CASRDRAGYGYTF.

The gene calls are TRBV30 and TRBJ2-1, with D possibly TRBD2 on 6 matching bases. Germline values: CDR1 GTSNPN, CDR2 SVGIG (reference sequence). Trimming stripped 3 bases from V and 5 bases from J, with 14 bases between. The length of the CDR3 is 14 residues. As DNA, the CDR3 is TGTGCCTGGAGCACCGGGACTCCCAACAATGAGCAGTTCTTC. It is translated as CAWSTGTPNNEQFF.

Points on this clone: The sample carries other DNA sequences with the same CDR3. V and J are TRBV27 and TRBJ1-2, with no clear D. The CDR3 has 13 amino acids. The V end was cut by 2 bases, the J end by 3 bases, with 7 bases between. Germline V lookup: CDR1 MNHEY, CDR2 SMNVEV (reference sequence). The CDR3 is CASSLSIDYGYTF. The CDR3 DNA follows: TGTGCCAGCAGTTTAAGCATAGACTATGGCTACACCTTC.

The chain joins TRBV28 to TRBJ1-1; D is perhaps TRBD1 (5 bases). The V gene's germline CDR1 is MDHEN and CDR2 SYDVKM. With 3 bases removed from V and 10 bases from J, the gap between germline ends came to 12 bases. The CDR3 totals 12 residues. The chain's CDR3 is CASSLLGERAFF. The DNA of the CDR3 is TGTGCCAGCAGTTTGCTAGGGGAACGAGCTTTCTTT.

The chain employs TRBV7-9 and TRBJ2-4; 9 nucleotides align to TRBD2. V lost 5 bases, J lost 0 bases, and 5 bases stayed unmatched. Per germline, CDR1 SEHNR and CDR2 FQNEAQ (reference sequence). This CDR3 is 16 amino acids long. Written as DNA, the CDR3 is TGTGCCAGCAGCCGTAGCGGGAGAGTAGCCAAAAACATTCAGTACTTC. Protein product: CASSRSGRVAKNIQYF.

This rearrangement joins TRBV5-1 to TRBJ2-7; 9 nucleotides agree with TRBD1. CDR1 is SGHRS and CDR2 is YFSETQ in the germline V gene. The CDR3 is 13 amino acids. Trimming cost V 5 bases and J 3 bases; bases outside gene matches: 3. The CDR3, as DNA: TGCGCCAGCAGGGGGACAGGGCACTACGAGCAGTACTTC. Its protein product is CASRGTGHYEQYF.

The DNA for the CDR3 is TGCGCCAGCAGGGGCGGGAGAACGGCAGATACGCAGTATTTT. It specifies CASRGGRTADTQYF. V gene TRBV5-1 combines with J gene TRBJ2-3; 7 positions match TRBD2. After removal of 5 bases from V and 4 bases from J, the junction contained 7 bases not matched to a gene. This CDR3 contains 14 residues. Germline CDR1 reads SGHRS; CDR2 reads YFSETQ.

The chain has TRBV7-8 and TRBJ2-5, with 9 bases fitting TRBD1. With the DNA end fitting TRBJ2-7 better, the J assignment may be wrong. Germline CDR1 SGHVS, CDR2 FQNEAQ. The CDR3 runs to 17 residues. The CDR3 loop is CASSLTIGQGKSYEQYF. CDR3 DNA sequence: TGTGCCAGCAGCTTAACGATCGGACAGGGGAAATCCTACGAGCAGTACTTC.

This clone showed up just a few times. The chain combines TRBV2 with TRBJ1-4; D is undetermined. Trimming took off 1 base at V and 7 bases at J, with 13 bases between the two ends. Germline-derived CDR1 and CDR2 are SNHLY and FYNNEI. This CDR3 contains 15 residues. CDR3: CASSEGPGDSEKLFF. CDR3 nucleotides: TGTGCCAGCAGTGAAGGACCCGGAGATAGTGAAAAACTGTTTTTT.

The chain recombines TRBV7-8 with TRBJ1-6; D is unresolved. The CDR3 is 13 residues long. CDR1 is SGHVS and CDR2 is FQNEAQ in the germline V gene. V lost 1 base, J lost 6 bases, and 4 bases lay in between. The DNA of the CDR3 is TGTGCCAGCAGCTTAGGCGTTAATTCACCCCTCCACTTT. Translation gives CASSLGVNSPLHF.

This chain links TRBV7-8 with TRBJ2-3, with 7 bases matching TRBD2. Germline CDR1 SGHVS, CDR2 FQNEAQ. V gave up 6 bases and J gave up 1 base; unmatched junction bases: 1. The CDR3 runs to 13 residues. The CDR3 spells CASRTSGTDTQYF. The CDR3 DNA follows: TGTGCCAGCAGAACTAGCGGCACAGATACGCAGTATTTT. The variable domain in full, completed from reference TRBV7-8 and TRBJ2-3, reads GAGVSQSPRYKVAKRGQDVALRCDPISGHVSLFWYQQALGQGPEFLTYFQNEAQLDKSGLPSDRFFAERPEGSVSTLKIQRTQQEDSAVYLCASRTSGTDTQYFGPGTRLTVL.

This sequence joins TRBV4-1 and TRBJ2-7; tentatively, D is TRBD2 (6 bases). This CDR3 has 15 amino acids. CDR1 is MGHRA, CDR2 YSYEKL, per germline. V was shortened by 1 base and J by 7 bases, with 17 bases between the two germline ends. The CDR3 nucleotides read TGCGCCAGCAGCCAAGTGGCGGGGCCCCTACAGGAGCAGTACTTC. Protein sequence: CASSQVAGPLQEQYF.

DNA for the CDR3: TGTGCCAGCAGCCCTCGGACTAGCGGGAGAAATGAGCAGTTCTTC. Translating gives CASSPRTSGRNEQFF. The chain carries TRBV11-2 and TRBJ2-1; 13 bases map to TRBD2. V lost 5 bases to trimming and J lost 7 bases; unmatched junction nucleotides: 5. CDR3 length: 15 residues. Germline V gene data show CDR1 as SGHAT and CDR2 as FQNNGV.

The rearrangement joins TRBV2 to TRBJ2-5; the D gene is possibly TRBD2 (5 bases). The CDR3 is 12 residues long. Between the trimmed V and J ends, which lost 8 bases and 4 bases, there was a span of 11 bases. Germline CDR1 reads SNHLY; CDR2 reads FYNNEI. The CDR3 DNA reads as TGTGCCAGCGGGAGCGGACCAGAGACCCAGTACTTC. It specifies CASGSGPETQYF.

This chain links TRBV7-8 with TRBJ1-5; 8 nucleotides line up with TRBD1. Trimming took 4 bases from V and 7 from J; bases not matched to a gene: 3. This CDR3 is 13 amino acids long. Per germline, CDR1 SGHVS and CDR2 FQNEAQ. CDR3 residues: CASSSTGGQPQHF. The DNA of the CDR3 is TGTGCCAGCAGCTCAACAGGGGGGCAGCCCCAGCATTTT.

The chain has TRBV4-1 and TRBJ2-1; the D gene is possibly TRBD2 (6 bases). The CDR3 loop spans 15 amino acids. Germline V gene data show CDR1 as MGHRA and CDR2 as YSYEKL. V was clipped by 6 bases and J by 0 bases, with 12 bases between them. CDR3 DNA sequence: TGCGCCAGCAGTCGAGTGGGGGGCTCCTACAATGAGCAGTTCTTC. Its protein is CASSRVGGSYNEQFF.

The V and J genes are TRBV14 and TRBJ2-5; D remains ambiguous. The CDR3 is 12 amino acids. With 2 bases removed from V and 5 bases from J, the gap between germline ends came to 6 bases. Per the germline V gene, CDR1 is SGHDN and CDR2 is FVKESK. The CDR3 nucleotides read TGTGCCAGCAGCCAAAGAACTGAGACCCAGTACTTC. It specifies CASSQRTETQYF. Full variable domain (remainder filled in from reference TRBV14 and TRBJ2-5): EAGVTQFPSHSVIEKGQTVTLRCDPISGHDNLYWYRRVMGKEIKFLLHFVKESKQDESGMPNNRFLAERTGGTYSTLKVQPAELEDSGVYFCASSQRTETQYFGPGTRLLVL.

This clone was observed a single time. The genes are TRBV14 and TRBJ1-1; 10 nucleotides line up with TRBD1. V lost 3 bases and J lost 1; bases outside the gene matches: 2. Looked up from germline, CDR1 is SGHDN and CDR2 is FVKESK. This CDR3 has 15 residues. Written as DNA, the CDR3 is TGTGCCAGCAGCCAGACAGGGGGCTGGAACACTGAAGCTTTCTTT. Encoded protein: CASSQTGGWNTEAFF. The full variable domain, in which reference TRBV14 and TRBJ1-1 provide the parts outside the CDR3, is EAGVTQFPSHSVIEKGQTVTLRCDPISGHDNLYWYRRVMGKEIKFLLHFVKESKQDESGMPNNRFLAERTGGTYSTLKVQPAELEDSGVYFCASSQTGGWNTEAFFGQGTRLTVV.

In its sample, this clone was seen once. The junction departs from germline at one end; a sequencing error may be responsible. The rearrangement uses TRBV6-1 and TRBJ2-7; perhaps TRBD1 as D (6 bases). CDR1 is MNHNS and CDR2 is SASEGT in the germline V gene. The CDR3 is 15 residues long. The CDR3 reads CANSPSKTGPYEQYF. DNA for the CDR3: TGTGCCAACAGTCCCTCCAAGACAGGCCCATACGAGCAGTACTTC.

In its sample, this clone was seen once. The chain links TRBV6-5 to TRBJ1-2, with 8 bases lining up with TRBD1. Per the germline V gene, CDR1 is MNHEY and CDR2 is SVGAGI. The CDR3 has 13 residues. With V trimmed by 4 bases and J by 8 bases, 6 bases remained unmatched. The CDR3 sequence: CASSWTGWEGYTF. DNA for the CDR3: TGTGCCAGCAGTTGGACAGGGTGGGAGGGCTACACCTTC.

The chain is built from TRBV2 and TRBJ2-7, with TRBD2 matching over 9 bases. This CDR3 is built from 17 residues. Trimming removed 10 bases from V and 2 bases from J; junction bases left unmatched: 18. CDR1 SNHLY and CDR2 FYNNEI come from the germline V gene. In DNA form, the CDR3 reads TGTGCCACCCATGCCCTATTATCTAGCGGGGAACCCTACGAGCAGTACTTC. Translated, it gives CATHALLSSGEPYEQYF. The variable domain in full, with the rest retrieved from reference TRBV2 and TRBJ2-7, is EPEVTQTPSHQVTQMGQEVILRCVPISNHLYFYWYRQILGQKVEFLVSFYNNEISEKSEIFDDQFSVERPDGSNFTLKIRSTKLEDSAMYFCATHALLSSGEPYEQYFGPGTRLTVT.

In its sample, this clone was seen once. V and J are TRBV4-1 and TRBJ2-1, with 13 bases aligning to TRBD2. The trim removed 2 bases at V and 10 bases at J, leaving 14 bases unmatched. This CDR3 has 18 amino acids. Looked up from germline, CDR1 is MGHRA and CDR2 is YSYEKL. The CDR3 DNA reads as TGCGCCAGCAGCCAACCGGGAAAACTAGCGGGAGGGGTGAGAGAGCAGTTCTTC. This gives the protein CASSQPGKLAGGVREQFF.

The V gene is TRBV11-2, the J gene TRBJ2-7; perhaps TRBD1 as D (7 bases). Germline V lookup: CDR1 SGHAT, CDR2 FQNNGV. Trimming stripped 4 bases from V and 1 base from J, with 17 bases between. This CDR3 region has 16 residues. The CDR3 reads CASSSRGEAGSYEQYF. The CDR3, as DNA: TGTGCCAGCAGCTCCAGGGGGGAGGCAGGGTCCTACGAGCAGTACTTC.

The chain links TRBV6-5 to TRBJ1-3; D is perhaps TRBD1 (6 bases). Per the germline V gene, CDR1 is MNHEY and CDR2 is SVGAGI. The V gene lost 5 bases and the J gene lost 2 bases, with 10 bases spanning the gap. The CDR3 has 14 residues. The CDR3 protein is CASSTGNPGNTIYF. The CDR3, as DNA: TGTGCCAGCAGTACAGGGAACCCTGGAAACACCATATATTTT.

In this sample, this clone turned up once. The chain combines TRBV7-2 with TRBJ1-1, with D maybe TRBD1 (6 bases). Germline V lookup: CDR1 SGHTA, CDR2 FQGNSA. V was pared by 5 bases and J by 5 bases, with 15 bases between. The CDR3 covers 14 residues. CDR3 DNA sequence: TGTGCCAGCAGCCAAAATGGGGGCGAAACTGAAGCTTTCTTT. Amino acids: CASSQNGGETEAFF.

The chain combines TRBV7-8 with TRBJ2-2; the match to TRBD2 covers 15 bases. With V trimmed by 6 bases and J by 5 bases, 10 bases remained unmatched. CDR3 size: 18 residues. Looked up from germline, CDR1 is SGHVS and CDR2 is FQNEAQ. The CDR3 DNA reads as TGTGCCAGCAGACATACTCCGGGACTAGCGGGAGGAACCGGGGAGCTGTTTTTT. Protein: CASRHTPGLAGGTGELFF.